The clone carrying this T cell receptor (beta chain) was seen at least ten times. The antigen remains undetermined. For TCR beta, libraries came from iRepertoire HTBI primers and Arm-PCR of CDR3 regions. MiXCR, applied by TCRdb to the multiplex PCR reads, yields one record per CDR3 protein. The sample carries about 220,000 distinct CDR3 sequences, about 19% recorded once. This specimen belongs to a study of regulatory T cells in long-lasting Graves disease. Described time point: newly diagnosed GD, antithyroid drugs for less than 3 months. Construction of the TCR library relied on RNA isolated from PBMCs. Peripheral blood, about 10 milliliters of it, was drawn into EDTA tubes. General study points: Thyroid tissue was not sampled; only peripheral blood was.

The CDR3 totals 10 residues. CDR1 SEHNR and CDR2 FQNEAQ come from the germline V gene (reference sequence). V was clipped by 8 bases and J by 6 bases, with 4 bases between them. In addition, the sample was reused for a study of T cells in Graves' hyperthyroidism and ophthalmopathy. That study reports: Most thyroid clonotypes that were expanded above 0.001 also turned up in blood.

The sequence was obtained from a woman aged 25-40 years with Graves disease. The sequencing used peripheral blood mononuclear cells (PBMCs), collected at new diagnosis, from a patient treated with antithyroid drugs. The V and J genes are TRBV7-9 and TRBJ2-2, with D uncertain. The CDR3 nucleotides read TGTGCCAGCGGAGCCGGGGAGCTGTTTTTT. Its translation is CASGAGELFF.